Listed below are T cell receptor beta chains from one sample, sequenced in a study of T cells in Graves' hyperthyroidism and ophthalmopathy. A single record per CDR3 protein comes from TCRdb applying MiXCR to the multiplex PCR reads. The sample yields approximately 630,000 distinct CDR3 sequences, 15% to 20% seen once. Sequencing was done on a sample of blood. These TCRs come from a woman aged 25 to 45 with Graves' hyperthyroidism. The CDR3 runs from the conserved cysteine through the conserved F or W. D genes are given only for firm matches. Only some rows state a clone size, as once, few, many or a class for expanded clones.

>TRBV2|many|NA|TRBJ1-4
CASIGGSATNEKLFF
TGTGCCAGCATCGGTGGGAGTGCAACTAATGAAAAACTGTTTTTT
>TRBV28|many|NA|TRBJ2-3
CASSFLRGSREDTQYF
TGTGCCAGCAGTTTTCTAAGGGGGAGTCGCGAAGATACGCAGTATTTT
>TRBV4-1|few|NA|TRBJ1-6
CASSQSTTRSSYNSPLHF
TGCGCCAGCAGCCAGTCGACAACCAGGAGCTCCTATAATTCACCCCTCCACTTT
>TRBV28|many|NA|TRBJ1-5
CASSLAGAYSNQPQHF
TGTGCCAGCAGTTTGGCAGGGGCCTATAGCAATCAGCCCCAGCATTTT
>TRBV7-2|many|TRBD2|TRBJ2-1
CASSLARGRANEQFF
TGTGCCAGCAGCTTAGCGCGCGGGAGGGCCAATGAGCAGTTCTTC
>TRBV5-5|many|NA|TRBJ2-5
CASSSSRATFGETQYF
TGTGCCAGCAGCTCCTCTCGGGCAACGTTTGGGGAGACCCAGTACTTC
>TRBV29-1|few|NA|TRBJ2-7
CSVHQGSTYEQYF
TGCAGCGTTCATCAGGGGAGCACCTACGAGCAGTACTTC
>TRBV24-1|NA|NA|TRBJ1-1
CATSDPALGDTEAFF
TGTGCCACCAGTGATCCTGCCCTGGGAGACACTGAAGCTTTCTTT
>TRBV7-2|NA|NA|TRBJ2-3
CASSSDNGGPGTDTQYF
TGTGCCAGCAGCTCCGACAATGGGGGGCCCGGGACAGATACGCAGTATTTT
>TRBV7-3|many|NA|TRBJ2-3
CASSEGGFRDTQYF
TGTGCCAGCAGCGAGGGGGGTTTCCGAGATACGCAGTATTTT
>TRBV20-1|many|NA|TRBJ2-3
CSAPSTSTDTQYF
TGCAGTGCTCCTAGCACTAGCACAGATACGCAGTATTTT
>TRBV20-1|many|TRBD2|TRBJ2-5
CSAVSGSGPSETQYF
TGCAGTGCTGTCAGCGGGAGCGGGCCTTCGGAGACCCAGTACTTC
>TRBV19|NA|TRBD1|TRBJ2-7
CAAGQGQYEQYF
TGTGCCGCCGGACAGGGGCAGTACGAGCAGTACTTC
>TRBV25-1|few|NA|TRBJ2-1
CASRGLLNEQFF
TGTGCCAGCAGGGGCCTCCTGAATGAGCAGTTCTTC
>TRBV24-1|NA|TRBD2|TRBJ2-2
CATQLAGTTGELFF
TGTGCCACCCAACTAGCGGGAACCACCGGGGAGCTGTTTTTT
>TRBV7-3|NA|NA|TRBJ2-3
CASSSLSTDTQYF
TGTGCCAGCAGCTCCCTAAGCACAGATACGCAGTATTTT
>TRBV30|few|NA|TRBJ2-1
CAWIPPSASNEQFF
TGTGCCTGGATCCCCCCTAGCGCCTCCAATGAGCAGTTCTTC
>TRBV7-3|NA|NA|TRBJ2-7
CASSLLGTSSYEQYF
TGTGCCAGCAGCCTTCTGGGGACAAGCTCCTACGAGCAGTACTTC
>TRBV20-1|many|TRBD2|TRBJ2-3
CSAGGLAGGGTDTQYF
TGCAGTGCTGGGGGACTAGCGGGAGGAGGCACAGATACGCAGTATTTT
>TRBV14|NA|NA|TRBJ2-1
CASSQFYGEQFF
TGTGCCAGCAGCCAATTTTATGGTGAGCAGTTCTTC
>TRBV28|NA|NA|TRBJ1-1
CASRPTGKGNTEAFF
TGTGCCAGCAGGCCCACAGGGAAGGGGAACACTGAAGCTTTCTTT
>TRBV11-2|NA|NA|TRBJ2-7
CASSPTLAGGIYEQYF
TGTGCCAGCAGCCCGACCCTCGCTGGAGGGATCTACGAGCAGTACTTC
>TRBV30|many|TRBD1|TRBJ1-6
CAWSVPTGGFSPLHF
TGTGCCTGGAGTGTACCGACAGGGGGTTTTTCACCCCTCCACTTT
>TRBV27|many|NA|TRBJ1-6
CASSSRQRPTSPRINSPLHF
TGTGCCAGCAGTTCCCGACAGAGACCAACATCCCCTCGAATCAATTCACCCCTCCACTTT